The present T cell receptor (beta chain) was sequenced within a study of early T cells in non-severe SARS-CoV-2 infection. Study summary: Alpha and beta chains were unpaired, from unsorted whole-blood bulk RNA.

CDR3 size: 13 residues. V was trimmed by 2 bases and J by 3 bases, leaving 8 bases between them. Germline assignment: CDR1 MNHEY and CDR2 SVGEGT. This clonotype was recorded a few times. Attachment of unique molecular identifiers to individual cDNA molecules was performed. TCRdb reprocessed the 5' RACE reads with MiXCR, giving one entry per CDR3 protein. Here the sample spans 40,000 or so distinct CDR3 sequences, roughly 6% being singletons. Source material: whole blood. The rearrangement links TRBV6-2 or TRBV6-3 to TRBJ2-7, with TRBD2 as a possible D gene (6 bases). The TCR originated in an adult who was a healthcare worker with PCR-confirmed SARS-CoV-2 infection or an uninfected control (not recorded which). CDR3 residues: CASSYGGHYEQYF. The CDR3 nucleotides are TGTGCCAGCAGTTACGGAGGGCACTACGAGCAGTACTTC.